A selection of T cell receptor beta chains follows, all from one sample in a study of cytomegalovirus exposure and HLA in healthy donors. The assay was immunoSEQ multiplex PCR, and TCRdb's table has in-frame clones only and misses some. The sample has 90,000 to 120,000 clones; roughly 70% are singletons. Sample: PBMCs. The receptor set was obtained from a middle-aged man in good health and CMV-seropositive. The CDR3 runs from the conserved cysteine through the conserved F or W. Each record gives: J gene, V gene, clone size, D gene, CDR3 protein, CDR3 DNA. D genes are given only for firm matches. Clone size is shown for a subset of rows, as once, few, many or a class of expanded clone.

J gene: TRBJ1-1
V gene: TRBV6-6
clone size: NA
D gene: NA
CDR3 protein: CASSLFYFGENTEAFF
CDR3 DNA: TGTGCCAGCAGTTTGTTTTATTTCGGGGAGAACACTGAAGCTTTCTTT

J gene: TRBJ1-1
V gene: TRBV11-2
clone size: once
D gene: NA
CDR3 protein: CASSLEVGTEAFF
CDR3 DNA: TGTGCCAGCAGCTTAGAAGTCGGCACTGAAGCTTTCTTT

J gene: TRBJ1-5
V gene: TRBV23-1
clone size: NA
D gene: TRBD1
CDR3 protein: CASSHSQGACQPQHF
CDR3 DNA: TGCGCCAGCAGTCACAGTCAGGGGGCATGTCAGCCCCAGCATTTT

J gene: TRBJ2-5
V gene: TRBV2
clone size: NA
D gene: TRBD1
CDR3 protein: CASRKQGQETQYF
CDR3 DNA: TGTGCCAGCCGGAAACAGGGGCAGGAGACCCAGTACTTC

J gene: TRBJ2-2
V gene: TRBV5-4
clone size: NA
D gene: TRBD2
CDR3 protein: CASSLAGVNTGELFF
CDR3 DNA: TGTGCCAGCAGCTTAGCGGGAGTGAACACCGGGGAGCTGTTTTTT

J gene: TRBJ1-4
V gene: TRBV28
clone size: NA
D gene: TRBD1
CDR3 protein: CASRYDRGANEKLFF
CDR3 DNA: TGTGCCAGCAGATATGACAGGGGAGCTAATGAAAAACTGTTTTTT

J gene: TRBJ1-1
V gene: TRBV14
clone size: NA
D gene: NA
CDR3 protein: CASSQEGELIMNTEAFF
CDR3 DNA: TGTGCCAGCAGCCAAGAAGGGGAACTGATCATGAACACTGAAGCTTTCTTT

J gene: TRBJ2-1
V gene: TRBV6-5
clone size: NA
D gene: TRBD2
CDR3 protein: CASNYLTSGRNEQFF
CDR3 DNA: TGTGCCAGCAACTATTTGACTAGCGGGCGTAATGAGCAGTTCTTC

J gene: TRBJ2-4
V gene: TRBV9
clone size: NA
D gene: NA
CDR3 protein: CASSVSGSAKNIQYF
CDR3 DNA: TGTGCCAGCAGCGTATCCGGGAGTGCCAAAAACATTCAGTACTTC

J gene: TRBJ2-7
V gene: TRBV5-4
clone size: NA
D gene: TRBD2
CDR3 protein: CASSAAGVIYEQYF
CDR3 DNA: TGTGCCAGCAGCGCAGCGGGAGTTATTTACGAGCAGTACTTC

J gene: TRBJ2-5
V gene: TRBV7-8
clone size: NA
D gene: TRBD2
CDR3 protein: CASSFLAGDRETQYF
CDR3 DNA: TGTGCCAGCAGCTTTTTAGCGGGAGATCGAGAGACCCAGTACTTC

J gene: TRBJ2-3
V gene: TRBV2
clone size: NA
D gene: NA
CDR3 protein: CATGTSRTDTQYF
CDR3 DNA: TGTGCCACTGGGACAAGCCGCACAGATACGCAGTATTTT

J gene: TRBJ2-5
V gene: TRBV27
clone size: few
D gene: NA
CDR3 protein: CASSPQTLRGETQYF
CDR3 DNA: TGTGCCAGCAGCCCCCAAACCCTCCGGGGGGAGACCCAGTACTTC

J gene: TRBJ1-5
V gene: TRBV5-1
clone size: NA
D gene: TRBD1
CDR3 protein: CASSPGQGVGQPQHF
CDR3 DNA: TGCGCCAGCAGCCCGGGACAGGGGGTAGGTCAGCCCCAGCATTTT

J gene: TRBJ2-1
V gene: TRBV19
clone size: NA
D gene: NA
CDR3 protein: CASRGGGGFNEQFF
CDR3 DNA: TGTGCCAGTAGAGGAGGCGGTGGCTTCAATGAGCAGTTCTTC

J gene: TRBJ2-7
V gene: TRBV30
clone size: NA
D gene: NA
CDR3 protein: CAWSTARGQYF
CDR3 DNA: TGTGCCTGGAGCACGGCGCGGGGGCAGTACTTC

J gene: TRBJ2-3
V gene: TRBV6-1
clone size: few
D gene: TRBD2
CDR3 protein: CASSEVAGGHTDTQYF
CDR3 DNA: TGTGCCAGCAGTGAAGTTGCGGGAGGGCACACAGATACGCAGTATTTT

J gene: TRBJ2-3
V gene: TRBV4-1
clone size: NA
D gene: TRBD2
CDR3 protein: CASSQMGRERSDTQYF
CDR3 DNA: TGCGCCAGCAGCCAAATGGGGCGGGAGCGTTCAGATACGCAGTATTTT

J gene: TRBJ2-5
V gene: TRBV6-5
clone size: NA
D gene: TRBD2
CDR3 protein: CASSKTRGVETQYF
CDR3 DNA: TGTGCCAGCAGTAAGACCCGGGGGGTGGAGACCCAGTACTTC

J gene: TRBJ1-1
V gene: TRBV9
clone size: NA
D gene: TRBD1
CDR3 protein: CASSPDRGNTEAFF
CDR3 DNA: TGTGCCAGCAGCCCTGACAGGGGGAACACTGAAGCTTTCTTT

J gene: TRBJ2-3
V gene: TRBV4-1
clone size: NA
D gene: TRBD2
CDR3 protein: CASSQGMLGLATTDTQYF
CDR3 DNA: TGCGCCAGCAGCCAAGGGATGTTGGGACTAGCAACCACAGATACGCAGTATTTT

J gene: TRBJ1-5
V gene: TRBV4-1
clone size: few
D gene: NA
CDR3 protein: CASSQVITGQNQPQHF
CDR3 DNA: TGCGCCAGCAGCCAAGTCATAACCGGACAAAATCAGCCCCAGCATTTT

J gene: TRBJ1-5
V gene: TRBV4-1
clone size: few
D gene: NA
CDR3 protein: CASSQDFQGGNQPQHF
CDR3 DNA: TGCGCCAGCAGCCAAGATTTCCAGGGCGGCAATCAGCCCCAGCATTTT

J gene: TRBJ1-2
V gene: TRBV6-1
clone size: few
D gene: TRBD1
CDR3 protein: CASTYRTGDTGYTF
CDR3 DNA: TGTGCCAGTACTTACCGGACAGGGGACACCGGCTACACCTTC

J gene: TRBJ2-7
V gene: TRBV5-6
clone size: NA
D gene: NA
CDR3 protein: CASSLPRFHEQYF
CDR3 DNA: TGTGCCAGCAGCTTGCCGAGGTTCCACGAGCAGTACTTC

J gene: TRBJ2-2
V gene: TRBV6-4
clone size: NA
D gene: NA
CDR3 protein: CASSDGSGTTGELFF
CDR3 DNA: TGTGCCAGCAGTGATGGGAGCGGAACCACCGGGGAGCTGTTTTTT

J gene: TRBJ1-2
V gene: TRBV10-1
clone size: NA
D gene: NA
CDR3 protein: CARSRGGERGYGYTF
CDR3 DNA: TGCGCCAGGTCCCGGGGGGGGGAACGGGGCTATGGCTACACCTTC

J gene: TRBJ1-2
V gene: TRBV6-5
clone size: NA
D gene: NA
CDR3 protein: CASSQTGPNYGYTF
CDR3 DNA: TGTGCCAGCAGCCAGACAGGACCCAACTATGGCTACACCTTC

J gene: TRBJ1-2
V gene: TRBV6-5
clone size: NA
D gene: TRBD1
CDR3 protein: CASSAQGANGYTF
CDR3 DNA: TGTGCCAGCAGCGCACAGGGGGCCAATGGCTACACCTTC

J gene: TRBJ2-2
V gene: TRBV14
clone size: NA
D gene: TRBD1
CDR3 protein: CASSWDRRAGELFF
CDR3 DNA: TGTGCCAGCAGTTGGGACAGGAGGGCCGGGGAGCTGTTTTTT

J gene: TRBJ2-5
V gene: TRBV19
clone size: NA
D gene: TRBD2
CDR3 protein: CASSMSAGGPETQYF
CDR3 DNA: TGTGCCAGTAGTATGTCAGCGGGAGGGCCGGAGACCCAGTACTTC

J gene: TRBJ1-5
V gene: TRBV19
clone size: NA
D gene: NA
CDR3 protein: CASSKPGLHIGSNQPQHF
CDR3 DNA: TGTGCCAGTAGTAAGCCGGGACTCCATATTGGTAGCAATCAGCCCCAGCATTTT

J gene: TRBJ2-1
V gene: TRBV11-2
clone size: NA
D gene: NA
CDR3 protein: CASSLDQGGGDEQFF
CDR3 DNA: TGTGCCAGCAGCTTAGATCAGGGGGGAGGCGATGAGCAGTTCTTC

J gene: TRBJ2-1
V gene: TRBV11-2
clone size: NA
D gene: NA
CDR3 protein: CASSLEVSGGNEQFF
CDR3 DNA: TGTGCCAGCAGCTTAGAAGTTTCCGGGGGCAATGAGCAGTTCTTC

J gene: TRBJ1-5
V gene: TRBV4-2
clone size: few
D gene: NA
CDR3 protein: CASSHLASNQPQHF
CDR3 DNA: TGTGCCAGCAGCCATCTGGCCAGCAATCAGCCCCAGCATTTT

J gene: TRBJ1-5
V gene: TRBV9
clone size: NA
D gene: NA
CDR3 protein: CASSVGGALSQPQHF
CDR3 DNA: TGTGCCAGCAGCGTAGGCGGGGCCTTGAGTCAGCCCCAGCATTTT

J gene: TRBJ1-1
V gene: TRBV4-2
clone size: few
D gene: NA
CDR3 protein: CASSQGGVGAFF
CDR3 DNA: TGTGCCAGCAGCCAAGGCGGGGTGGGAGCTTTCTTT

J gene: TRBJ2-1
V gene: TRBV15
clone size: NA
D gene: TRBD2
CDR3 protein: CATSRDPGTSGSVVDLNEQFF
CDR3 DNA: TGTGCCACCAGCAGAGATCCCGGGACTAGCGGGAGCGTGGTGGACCTAAATGAGCAGTTCTTC

J gene: TRBJ1-3
V gene: TRBV6-1
clone size: few
D gene: NA
CDR3 protein: CASSEVLGNTIYF
CDR3 DNA: TGTGCCAGCAGTGAAGTCCTTGGAAACACCATATATTTT

J gene: TRBJ1-2
V gene: TRBV30
clone size: NA
D gene: NA
CDR3 protein: CAWSERQDYGYTF
CDR3 DNA: TGTGCCTGGAGTGAACGACAGGACTATGGCTACACCTTC

J gene: TRBJ1-3
V gene: TRBV4-3
clone size: NA
D gene: NA
CDR3 protein: CASSQDFAAGNTIYF
CDR3 DNA: TGCGCCAGCAGCCAAGATTTTGCGGCGGGAAACACCATATATTTT

J gene: TRBJ1-1
V gene: TRBV27
clone size: few
D gene: TRBD1
CDR3 protein: CASSSRTGGTEAFF
CDR3 DNA: TGTGCCAGCAGTTCCCGGACAGGGGGCACTGAAGCTTTCTTT